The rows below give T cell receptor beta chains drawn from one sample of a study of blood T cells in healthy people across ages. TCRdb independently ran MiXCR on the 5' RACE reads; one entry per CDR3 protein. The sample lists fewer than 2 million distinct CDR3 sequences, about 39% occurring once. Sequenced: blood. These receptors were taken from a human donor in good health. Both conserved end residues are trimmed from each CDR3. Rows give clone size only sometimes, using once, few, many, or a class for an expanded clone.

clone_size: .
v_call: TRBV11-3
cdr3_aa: ASSLSGGRHTQY

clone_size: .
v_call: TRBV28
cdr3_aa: ASSSGPDGGANVLT

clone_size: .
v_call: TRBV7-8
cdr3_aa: ASSFSTPIDRGATYGYT

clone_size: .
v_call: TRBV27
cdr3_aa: ASSYPIGVRMSPLH

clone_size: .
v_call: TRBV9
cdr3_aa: ASSSIGGGNTGELF

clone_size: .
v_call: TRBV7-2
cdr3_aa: ASSLMTGDGYT

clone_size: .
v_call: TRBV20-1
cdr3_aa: SARHFRTGDGYT

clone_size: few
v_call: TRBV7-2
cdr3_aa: ASSSRGAGGYEQY

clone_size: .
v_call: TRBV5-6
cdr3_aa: ASSLMAVSSYEQY

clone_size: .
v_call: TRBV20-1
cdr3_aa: SASEWGMQETQY

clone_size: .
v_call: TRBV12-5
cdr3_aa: ASAWAATNYGYT

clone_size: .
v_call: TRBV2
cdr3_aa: ASRTQGGGYNEQF

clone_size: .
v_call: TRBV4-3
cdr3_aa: ASSQDFSPGKPQH

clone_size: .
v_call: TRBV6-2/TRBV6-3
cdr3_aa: ASSLAGATSYNEQF

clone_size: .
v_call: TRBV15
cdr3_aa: ATSRARLQRGNQPQH

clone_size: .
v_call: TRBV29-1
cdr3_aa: SVEEGTPQQY

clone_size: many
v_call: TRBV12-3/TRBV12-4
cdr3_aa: ASSLFDEQY

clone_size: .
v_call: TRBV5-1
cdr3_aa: ASSLRLAGGLTYNEQF

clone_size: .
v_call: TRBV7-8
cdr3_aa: ANSLGTGRLVETQY

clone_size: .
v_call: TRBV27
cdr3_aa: ASSLSLGTVTYEQY

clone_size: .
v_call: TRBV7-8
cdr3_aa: ASSLKGTDTQY

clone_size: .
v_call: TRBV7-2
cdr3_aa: ASSPRTGTRGYT

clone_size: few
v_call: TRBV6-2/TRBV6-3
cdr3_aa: ASSPLPKGANYGYT

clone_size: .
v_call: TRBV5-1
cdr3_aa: ASSLLPSGGTEAF

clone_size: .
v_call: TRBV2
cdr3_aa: ASSEIGRIQETQY

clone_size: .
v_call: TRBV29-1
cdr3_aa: SVEVPRGTRY

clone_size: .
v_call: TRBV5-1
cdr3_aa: ASSWLQDSSTDTQY

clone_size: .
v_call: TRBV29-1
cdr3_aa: SAARQGASGYT

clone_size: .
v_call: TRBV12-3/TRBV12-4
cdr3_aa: ASSPGEAGVGYT

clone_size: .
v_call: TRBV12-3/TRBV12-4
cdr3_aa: ASSQGVRETEQF

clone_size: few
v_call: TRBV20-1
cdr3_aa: SARPIQGVPRNQY

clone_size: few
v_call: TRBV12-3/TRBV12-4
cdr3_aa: ASSPDRGPVTDTQY

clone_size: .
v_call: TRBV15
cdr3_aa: ATSRDRGSWSIQY

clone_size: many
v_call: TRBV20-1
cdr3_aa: SARRQDWSYEQY

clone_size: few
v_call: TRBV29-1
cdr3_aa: SVESRGSANVLT

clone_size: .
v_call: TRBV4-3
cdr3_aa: ATATGTNPYNEQF

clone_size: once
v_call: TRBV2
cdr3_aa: ASRPDTDTQY

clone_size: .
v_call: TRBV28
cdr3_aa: ASRPFSGGAYEQY

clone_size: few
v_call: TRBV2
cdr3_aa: ASSDMTGTYEQY

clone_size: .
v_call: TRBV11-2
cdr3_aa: ASSLVGQNPSSPLH

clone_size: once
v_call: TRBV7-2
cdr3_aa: ASSLIAGTGVDEQF

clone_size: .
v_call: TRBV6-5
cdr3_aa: ASSRGPLYEQY

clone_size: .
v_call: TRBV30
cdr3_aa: AWSVGQGEH

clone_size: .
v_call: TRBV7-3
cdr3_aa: ASSLTGRGHQETQY

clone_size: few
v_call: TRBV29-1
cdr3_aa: SVPQGFRDTQY

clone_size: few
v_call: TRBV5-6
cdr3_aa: ASSRTYSGNTIY

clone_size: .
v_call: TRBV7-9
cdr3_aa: ASSLIGDRGNYGYT

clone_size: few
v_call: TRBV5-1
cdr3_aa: ASSQQGRYNYGYT

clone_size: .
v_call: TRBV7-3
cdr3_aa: ASSPTGGAHNEQF

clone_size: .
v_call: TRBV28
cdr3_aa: ANGGTADSNQPQH

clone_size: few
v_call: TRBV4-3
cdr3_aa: ASSQDFKSSYNSPLH

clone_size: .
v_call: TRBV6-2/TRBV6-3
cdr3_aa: ASSPGESSNNEQF

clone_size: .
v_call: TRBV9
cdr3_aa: ASSVDPGDIQY

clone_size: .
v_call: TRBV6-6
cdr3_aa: ASSKPQGGPQY

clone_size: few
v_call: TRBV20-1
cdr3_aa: GAETDYEQY

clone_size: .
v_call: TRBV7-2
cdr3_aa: ASSSGPGADTQY

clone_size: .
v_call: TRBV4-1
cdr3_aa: ASSQVSPGYSSYEQY

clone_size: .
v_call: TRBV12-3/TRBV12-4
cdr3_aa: ASQISGSIQY

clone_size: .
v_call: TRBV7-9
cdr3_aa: ASSFPGLPSNEKLF

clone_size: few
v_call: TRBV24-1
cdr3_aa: ATSSTSGGPYEQY